These T cell receptor beta chains were read from a single sample in a study of cytotoxic CD8 clonotypes in ibrutinib-treated CLL. Libraries were prepared by immunoSEQ multiplex PCR; TCRdb keeps only in-frame clonotypes and omits some of them. This repertoire shows some 76,000 clones, 70% to 90% found once; its top ten account for 35% to 45%. The sequencing used PBMCs, collected after 24 months of ibrutinib treatment. Receptor source: a human donor with chronic lymphocytic leukemia. CDR3s include the opening cysteine and the closing phenylalanine or tryptophan. Fields, in order: CDR3 length, D gene, V gene, clone size, J gene, CDR3 protein, CDR3 DNA. The D gene is left open where the match is weak. Clone size appears in some rows only: once, few, many, or a class for an expanded clone.

>13|TRBD2|TRBV7-2|NA|TRBJ2-7
CASCAGVSYEQYF
TGTGCCAGCTGTGCGGGAGTTAGCTACGAGCAGTACTTC
>13|TRBD1|TRBV30|NA|TRBJ2-2
CAWAGTARGELFF
TGTGCCTGGGCCGGGACAGCTCGGGGGGAGCTGTTTTTT
>14|TRBD1|TRBV2|NA|TRBJ1-5
CASSGDRENQPQHF
TGTGCCAGCAGCGGGGACAGGGAGAATCAGCCCCAGCATTTT
>18|NA|TRBV28|few|TRBJ1-5
CASSLWTMGAHGNQPQHF
TGTGCCAGCAGTTTATGGACTATGGGGGCGCATGGCAATCAGCCCCAGCATTTT
>16|TRBD2|TRBV14|NA|TRBJ2-1
CASSQLAGGPDNEQFF
TGTGCCAGCAGCCAACTAGCGGGAGGGCCAGACAATGAGCAGTTCTTC
>19|NA|TRBV5-1|NA|TRBJ2-6
CASGLPPQADLIGANVLTF
TGCGCCAGCGGACTCCCCCCCCAAGCTGATCTTATCGGGGCCAACGTCCTGACTTTC
>13|NA|TRBV28|NA|TRBJ2-3
CAHTRQGTDTQYF
TGTGCCCACACGAGGCAGGGCACAGATACGCAGTATTTT
>14|NA|TRBV6-1|once|TRBJ2-7
CASRVQGNSYEQYF
TGTGCCAGCAGGGTTCAGGGTAACTCCTACGAGCAGTACTTC
>17|TRBD2|TRBV5-4|NA|TRBJ2-1
CASGLETGRTLYNEQFF
TGTGCCAGCGGCCTTGAGACCGGGAGGACCCTCTACAATGAGCAGTTCTTC
>15|NA|TRBV15|once|TRBJ2-1
CATSRGAGSYNEQFF
TGTGCCACCAGCAGGGGGGCCGGCTCCTACAATGAGCAGTTCTTC
>13|NA|TRBV7-9|NA|TRBJ2-2
CASSSTNTGELFF
TGTGCCAGCAGCTCGACTAACACCGGGGAGCTGTTTTTT
>14|TRBD2|TRBV10-1|few|TRBJ2-7
CASSDPGRGDEQYF
TGCGCCAGCAGTGACCCGGGTCGGGGGGACGAGCAGTACTTC
>13|TRBD2|TRBV5-8|once|TRBJ2-7
CASSRGGHYEQYF
TGTGCCAGCAGCCGGGGGGGACACTACGAGCAGTACTTC
>18|NA|TRBV11-1|once|TRBJ2-1
CASSLGRKTESSYNEQFF
TGTGCCAGCAGCTTAGGGAGAAAGACCGAAAGCTCCTACAATGAGCAGTTCTTC
>14|TRBD1|TRBV5-1|NA|TRBJ1-2
CASSFGQGADGYTF
TGCGCCAGCAGCTTCGGACAGGGGGCGGATGGCTACACCTTC
>13|TRBD1|TRBV27|NA|TRBJ2-7
CAIGPTGLYEQYF
TGTGCCATAGGGCCGACAGGGCTCTACGAGCAGTACTTC